This T cell receptor beta chain was identified during a study of cytomegalovirus exposure and HLA in healthy donors. General study points: A later analysis linked a missense variant in DCLRE1C to the trimming of TCR beta V and J genes.

PCR employed 60 Vbeta and 13 Jbeta primers. The repertoire was sequenced with immunoSEQ multiplex PCR; TCRdb's copy has only in-frame clones and lacks some. The sample records 160,000 or so clones, roughly 80% being singletons. Trimming at V came to 5 bases and at J to 5 bases, leaving 10 bases not matched to a gene. The germline gives CDR1 MDHEN, CDR2 SYDVKM. The CDR3 is made up of 15 amino acids. Comment on this clone: Its antigen is unidentified.

The chain couples TRBV28 to TRBJ2-5, with 8 bases that match TRBD2. The receptor's source is a male donor in good health and CMV-seronegative. The specimen was PBMCs. The CDR3 protein is CASSPTSERGETQYF. CDR3 sequence (DNA): TGTGCCAGCAGTCCGACTAGCGAGAGGGGGGAGACCCAGTACTTC. The full variable domain, with the rest looked up from reference TRBV28 and TRBJ2-5, is DVKVTQSSRYLVKRTGEKVFLECVQDMDHENMFWYRQDPGLGLRLIYFSYDVKMKEKGDIPEGYSVSREKKERFSLILESASTNQTSMYLCASSPTSERGETQYFGPGTRLLVL.